This is a list of T cell receptor beta chains from one sample in a study of response to subunit inactivated influenza vaccine. TCRdb re-analysed the RT-PCR reads in MiXCR, keeping a single row per CDR3 protein. The data show more than 600,000 distinct CDR3 sequences, around a sixth seen once. Sequences were derived from PBMCs from blood, sampled 4 to 6 days after vaccination. These receptors were obtained from a man aged 45 to 65 who received an inactivated influenza vaccine. Each CDR3 is given with its conserved first and last residue. The order of the fields is clone size, V gene, J gene, D gene, CDR3 DNA, CDR3 protein. A D gene is named only where the DNA matches it firmly. Size values are once, few and many counts, or a class for expanded clones, and some rows have none.

clone size: few; V gene: TRBV29-1; J gene: TRBJ2-7; D gene: .; CDR3 DNA: TGCAGCGTTCCAGGGGGGGCGTCCTACGAGCAGTACTTC; CDR3 protein: CSVPGGASYEQYF
clone size: many; V gene: TRBV27; J gene: TRBJ2-1; D gene: .; CDR3 DNA: TGTGCCAGCAGTTCCCGGGACCGCTACAATGAGCAGTTCTTC; CDR3 protein: CASSSRDRYNEQFF
clone size: few; V gene: TRBV20-1; J gene: TRBJ2-3; D gene: .; CDR3 DNA: TGCAGCCCTGGGTCGGCAGGGCGCACAGATACGCAGTATTTT; CDR3 protein: CSPGSAGRTDTQYF
clone size: .; V gene: TRBV5-4; J gene: TRBJ1-3; D gene: .; CDR3 DNA: TGTGCCAGCAGCTTTTCCCCGGACCGGCGTGGAAACACCATATATTTT; CDR3 protein: CASSFSPDRRGNTIYF
clone size: .; V gene: TRBV20-1; J gene: TRBJ2-7; D gene: .; CDR3 DNA: TGCAGTGCTAGAGATGACGAGCTATCCCTCTACGAGCAGTACTTC; CDR3 protein: CSARDDELSLYEQYF
clone size: many; V gene: TRBV7-2; J gene: TRBJ1-5; D gene: .; CDR3 DNA: TGTGCCAGCAGCTCCGCAGGTAATAGCAATCAGCCCCAGCATTTT; CDR3 protein: CASSSAGNSNQPQHF
clone size: .; V gene: TRBV5-1; J gene: TRBJ2-7; D gene: .; CDR3 DNA: TGCGCCAGCAGCATACCCACAAACAGCATCGACGAGCAGTACTTC; CDR3 protein: CASSIPTNSIDEQYF
clone size: .; V gene: TRBV12-3/TRBV12-4; J gene: TRBJ1-1; D gene: TRBD1; CDR3 DNA: TGTGCCAGCAGACCTTGGGACAGGCACACTGAAGCTTTCTTT; CDR3 protein: CASRPWDRHTEAFF
clone size: .; V gene: TRBV11-2; J gene: TRBJ1-1; D gene: TRBD1; CDR3 DNA: TGTGCCAGCAGCCGGACAGGGGGGCAAAGAGTGGCTTTCTTT; CDR3 protein: CASSRTGGQRVAFF
clone size: few; V gene: TRBV11-2; J gene: TRBJ2-7; D gene: .; CDR3 DNA: TGTGCCAGCGTTAAGAGTAGCAGGGGGGCCTCCTACGAGCAGTACTTC; CDR3 protein: CASVKSSRGASYEQYF
clone size: few; V gene: TRBV29-1; J gene: TRBJ1-5; D gene: .; CDR3 DNA: TGCAGCGTTTTAATAGGGCGCAATCAGCCCCAGCATTTT; CDR3 protein: CSVLIGRNQPQHF
clone size: many; V gene: TRBV20-1; J gene: TRBJ2-1; D gene: TRBD2; CDR3 DNA: TGCAGTGCTAGAGGGCTAGCGGGAGTCAATGAGCAGTTCTTC; CDR3 protein: CSARGLAGVNEQFF
clone size: .; V gene: TRBV3-1; J gene: TRBJ2-5; D gene: .; CDR3 DNA: TGTGCCAGCAGCCAAGCGGCGGGGGAGACCCAGTACTTC; CDR3 protein: CASSQAAGETQYF
clone size: .; V gene: TRBV5-6; J gene: TRBJ1-3; D gene: .; CDR3 DNA: TGTGCCAGCAGCTTGTTCCGGGGGCCAGACTCTGGAAACACCATATATTTT; CDR3 protein: CASSLFRGPDSGNTIYF
clone size: few; V gene: TRBV7-9; J gene: TRBJ2-5; D gene: .; CDR3 DNA: TGTGCCAGCAGCTTAACTCGAGGGATGGAGACCCAGTACTTC; CDR3 protein: CASSLTRGMETQYF
clone size: .; V gene: TRBV7-9; J gene: TRBJ2-1; D gene: TRBD2; CDR3 DNA: TGTGCCAGCAGCTTAGCGCGATCGGAGCGGGGACACAATGAGCAGTTCTTC; CDR3 protein: CASSLARSERGHNEQFF
clone size: .; V gene: TRBV20-1; J gene: TRBJ2-7; D gene: .; CDR3 DNA: TGCAGTGCTAGTATTCGCGGACGCTCCTACGAGCAGTACTTC; CDR3 protein: CSASIRGRSYEQYF
clone size: .; V gene: TRBV12-3/TRBV12-4; J gene: TRBJ1-1; D gene: .; CDR3 DNA: TGTGCCAGCCAACCTTATTTAACCGGGACACCGAACACTGAAGCTTTCTTT; CDR3 protein: CASQPYLTGTPNTEAFF
clone size: .; V gene: TRBV6-5; J gene: TRBJ2-7; D gene: .; CDR3 DNA: TGTGCCAGCAGTTACTCCGGACAGCGCGCCTACGAGCAGTACTTC; CDR3 protein: CASSYSGQRAYEQYF
clone size: .; V gene: TRBV11-2; J gene: TRBJ2-3; D gene: .; CDR3 DNA: TGTGCCAGCAGCTTAGAGTTTCGGCTGACCAACGAAGATACGCAGTATTTT; CDR3 protein: CASSLEFRLTNEDTQYF
clone size: many; V gene: TRBV15; J gene: TRBJ1-3; D gene: .; CDR3 DNA: TGTGCCACCAGCAGAGATATGGGGGCTGGAAACACCATATATTTT; CDR3 protein: CATSRDMGAGNTIYF
clone size: .; V gene: TRBV12-3/TRBV12-4; J gene: TRBJ1-5; D gene: TRBD1; CDR3 DNA: TGTGCCAGTAGCCGGGACAGGGTCGATCAGCCCCAGCATTTT; CDR3 protein: CASSRDRVDQPQHF
clone size: few; V gene: TRBV27; J gene: TRBJ2-1; D gene: TRBD2; CDR3 DNA: TGTGCCAGCAGCTCTAGCGGGGGTTTCTCCTACAATGAGCAGTTCTTC; CDR3 protein: CASSSSGGFSYNEQFF
clone size: .; V gene: TRBV12-3/TRBV12-4; J gene: TRBJ2-1; D gene: TRBD2; CDR3 DNA: TGTGCCAGCAGTTCTGCCTGGGGAGCGGGGGTTTACAATGAGCAGTTCTTC; CDR3 protein: CASSSAWGAGVYNEQFF
clone size: few; V gene: TRBV11-1; J gene: TRBJ1-1; D gene: TRBD1; CDR3 DNA: TGTGCCAGCAGCACGACCTGGACAGGTCCGAACACTGAAGCTTTCTTT; CDR3 protein: CASSTTWTGPNTEAFF
clone size: .; V gene: TRBV7-9; J gene: TRBJ1-1; D gene: .; CDR3 DNA: TGTGCCAGCAGCCCTCCCCCTGTTTTCTTT; CDR3 protein: CASSPPPVFF
clone size: few; V gene: TRBV7-9; J gene: TRBJ2-3; D gene: .; CDR3 DNA: TGTGCCAGCAGGACCGACAGGTTCTCTAGCACAGATACGCAGTATTTT; CDR3 protein: CASRTDRFSSTDTQYF
clone size: .; V gene: TRBV27; J gene: TRBJ1-1; D gene: .; CDR3 DNA: TGTGCCAGCAGTTCCCAGTCCGGGACATGGGACACTGAAGCTTTCTTT; CDR3 protein: CASSSQSGTWDTEAFF
clone size: .; V gene: TRBV4-1; J gene: TRBJ2-1; D gene: .; CDR3 DNA: TGCGCCAGCAGCCAAGATCATGAAGGCGTTGAGCAGTTCTTC; CDR3 protein: CASSQDHEGVEQFF
clone size: .; V gene: TRBV12-3/TRBV12-4; J gene: TRBJ2-1; D gene: TRBD2; CDR3 DNA: TGTGCCAGCAGGTTTGCCGGGACTAGCGGCTACAATGAGCAGTTCTTC; CDR3 protein: CASRFAGTSGYNEQFF
clone size: .; V gene: TRBV20-1; J gene: TRBJ2-1; D gene: .; CDR3 DNA: TGCAGTGCTAGAGCTCACAAAAGGTCCTACAATGAGCAGTTCTTC; CDR3 protein: CSARAHKRSYNEQFF
clone size: .; V gene: TRBV12-3/TRBV12-4; J gene: TRBJ2-5; D gene: .; CDR3 DNA: TGTGCCAGCAGCCCCGGACTGGTCCAGACCCAGTACTTC; CDR3 protein: CASSPGLVQTQYF
clone size: few; V gene: TRBV7-9; J gene: TRBJ2-5; D gene: .; CDR3 DNA: TGTGCCAGCAGCTCAAGACAGGCCCCCTTGGAGACCCAGTACTTC; CDR3 protein: CASSSRQAPLETQYF
clone size: .; V gene: TRBV4-1; J gene: TRBJ2-3; D gene: .; CDR3 DNA: TGCGCCAGCAGCCAAGATGGTCTACGTTCAGATACGCAGTATTTT; CDR3 protein: CASSQDGLRSDTQYF
clone size: .; V gene: TRBV20-1; J gene: TRBJ2-7; D gene: .; CDR3 DNA: TGCAGTGTGGTAAAAGGGTGGGAGCAGTACTTC; CDR3 protein: CSVVKGWEQYF
clone size: few; V gene: TRBV6-2/TRBV6-3; J gene: TRBJ1-5; D gene: .; CDR3 DNA: TGTGCCAGCAGTTCGGTGGGCAATCAGCCCCAGCATTTT; CDR3 protein: CASSSVGNQPQHF
clone size: .; V gene: TRBV3-1; J gene: TRBJ1-5; D gene: .; CDR3 DNA: TGTGCCAGCAGCCAGTTCAGGGCCACCAATCAGCCCCAGCATTTT; CDR3 protein: CASSQFRATNQPQHF
clone size: .; V gene: TRBV5-6; J gene: TRBJ2-3; D gene: TRBD1; CDR3 DNA: TGTGCCAGCAGCTCACCCAACGACAGGGTATCAACAGATACGCAGTATTTT; CDR3 protein: CASSSPNDRVSTDTQYF
clone size: many; V gene: TRBV7-9; J gene: TRBJ2-5; D gene: TRBD1; CDR3 DNA: TGTGCCAGCAGCCCGGGACAGGGGGCATTCCAAGAGACCCAGTACTTC; CDR3 protein: CASSPGQGAFQETQYF
clone size: .; V gene: TRBV5-5; J gene: TRBJ1-4; D gene: .; CDR3 DNA: TGTGCCAGCAGCTATCCAGTTCGACTAGCAACTAATGAAAAACTGTTTTTT; CDR3 protein: CASSYPVRLATNEKLFF
clone size: .; V gene: TRBV9; J gene: TRBJ2-1; D gene: .; CDR3 DNA: TGTGCCAGCAGCGCCTGGGGCGGCAGCTCCTACAATGAGCAGTTCTTC; CDR3 protein: CASSAWGGSSYNEQFF
clone size: .; V gene: TRBV2; J gene: TRBJ2-7; D gene: .; CDR3 DNA: TGTGCCAGCAGTGAGAGGGACCGGCTCTACGAGCAGTACTTC; CDR3 protein: CASSERDRLYEQYF
clone size: few; V gene: TRBV4-2; J gene: TRBJ1-4; D gene: .; CDR3 DNA: TGTGCCAGCAGCCAAGATAGTTCGAAGGGACTGTTTTTT; CDR3 protein: CASSQDSSKGLFF
clone size: .; V gene: TRBV5-6; J gene: TRBJ2-3; D gene: TRBD2; CDR3 DNA: TGTGCCAGCAGCTTGTGGACTAGCGGCTACACAGATACGCAGTATTTT; CDR3 protein: CASSLWTSGYTDTQYF
clone size: few; V gene: TRBV10-2; J gene: TRBJ2-1; D gene: TRBD2; CDR3 DNA: TGCGCCAGCAGTGAGTCGACGGGGGGAGAGCAGTTCTTC; CDR3 protein: CASSESTGGEQFF
clone size: many; V gene: TRBV5-6; J gene: TRBJ1-2; D gene: .; CDR3 DNA: TGTGCCAGCAGCGCCGGGACTCTTATACGTAACTATGGCTACACCTTC; CDR3 protein: CASSAGTLIRNYGYTF
clone size: .; V gene: TRBV5-6; J gene: TRBJ2-2; D gene: .; CDR3 DNA: TGTGCCAGCACTTTCGGGACCAAGTCCGGGGAGCTGTTTTTT; CDR3 protein: CASTFGTKSGELFF
clone size: few; V gene: TRBV12-3/TRBV12-4; J gene: TRBJ2-1; D gene: .; CDR3 DNA: TGTGCCAGCAGCCCCAGGGGTGGGGGCGATGAGCAGTTCTTC; CDR3 protein: CASSPRGGGDEQFF